This passage covers 15 T cell receptor beta chains from one sample sequenced in a study of cytomegalovirus exposure and HLA in healthy donors. PCR amplification relied on 60 Vbeta primers (plus 13 Jbeta primers). Some clones are missing from TCRdb's copy, which holds only in-frame ones; the method was immunoSEQ multiplex PCR. Of about 170,000 clones in the sample, about 75% were seen once. The material sequenced was PBMCs. The receptors shown here come from a woman aged 45-60 years in good health and CMV-seropositive.

The chain is built from TRBV4-3 and TRBJ1-2, with D possibly TRBD1 on 5 matching bases. The CDR3 has 15 residues. Germline assignment: CDR1 LGHNA and CDR2 YSLEER. V was cut by 1 base and J by 5 bases, with 14 bases left in between. CDR3: CASSQAGSGRYGYTF. In nucleotides, the CDR3 is TGCGCCAGCAGCCAAGCAGGTTCAGGGAGGTATGGCTACACCTTC.

Only a few counts were recorded for this clone. This rearrangement joins TRBV10-3 to TRBJ2-5, with D unresolved. Germline V CDR1 and CDR2: ENHRY, SYGVKD. V dropped 10 bases and J dropped 2 bases, with 14 bases sitting between them. The length of the CDR3 is 13 residues. The CDR3 DNA reads as TGTGCCACCGGGTCGGCGGAACAAGAGACCCAGTACTTC. Translated, it gives CATGSAEQETQYF.

This sequence joins TRBV18 and TRBJ2-7; possible D gene TRBD2, 6 bases. This CDR3 has 14 amino acids. Germline V gene lookup returns CDR1 KGHSH and CDR2 LQKENI. V shed 0 bases and J shed 2 bases, with 8 bases lying between them. The CDR3 DNA is TGTGCCAGCTCACCACCGGCGGGACCCTACGAGCAGTACTTC. Its translation: CASSPPAGPYEQYF.

This clone occurred a few times. The V and J genes are TRBV28 and TRBJ1-2; maybe TRBD1 (5 bases). V lost 6 bases to trimming and J lost 0 bases, with 8 bases between them. The CDR3 extends over 13 amino acids. The germline V gene encodes CDR1 MDHEN and CDR2 SYDVKM. The CDR3 here is CASRGGANYGYTF. CDR3 DNA: TGTGCCAGCAGGGGGGGGGCTAACTATGGCTACACCTTC.

The V gene is TRBV7-2, the J gene TRBJ2-7; 7 bases line up with TRBD1. Germline loops: CDR1 SGHTA, CDR2 FQGNSA. CDR3 size: 15 residues. V gave up 0 bases and J gave up 3 bases; unmatched junction bases: 5. CDR3 sequence: CASSLAPTGVYEQYF. As DNA, the CDR3 is TGTGCCAGCAGCTTAGCCCCTACAGGGGTCTACGAGCAGTACTTC.

This sequence joins TRBV6-1 and TRBJ2-5; D may be TRBD1 or TRBD2 (5 bases each). The J call may be in error: the DNA end matches TRBJ2-7 better. Per the germline V gene, CDR1 is MNHNS and CDR2 is SASEGT. CDR3 length: 15 amino acids. CDR3 sequence (DNA): TGTGCCAGCAGTGAATACCGAGGGGACTCCTACGAGCAGTACTTC. Its translation is CASSEYRGDSYEQYF.

V gene TRBV5-6 combines with J gene TRBJ2-7, with D perhaps matching TRBD2 (5 bases). This CDR3 spans 15 amino acids. V lost 1 base and J 2 bases, leaving 13 bases between the germline ends. Germline loops: CDR1 SGHDT, CDR2 YYEEEE. As DNA, the CDR3 is TGTGCCAGCAGCTTGATGGGGAGCCGCGCCTACGAGCAGTACTTC. Translation: CASSLMGSRAYEQYF.

This chain joins TRBV9 and TRBJ2-7; 11 bases are a match to TRBD2. The J segment lost 3 bases and the V segment lost 1 base, leaving 3 bases of the junction unmatched. The CDR3 extends over 15 amino acids. Per the germline V gene, CDR1 is SGDLS and CDR2 is YYNGEE. The CDR3 DNA sequence: TGTGCCAGCAGCGTATCAGGGACTAGCGGCTACGAGCAGTACTTC. It codes for CASSVSGTSGYEQYF.

Comment on this clone: The identical CDR3 is also encoded by other nucleotide sequences in the sample. J is TRBJ2-2 and V is TRBV9; D ambiguous. CDR1 and CDR2 from the germline V gene are SGDLS and YYNGEE. V shed 4 bases and J shed 2 bases, with 3 bases lying between them. The length of the CDR3 is 12 residues. Written as DNA, the CDR3 is TGTGCCAGCAGCTTAAACACCGGGGAGCTGTTTTTT. It specifies CASSLNTGELFF. Full variable domain (remainder filled in from reference TRBV9 and TRBJ2-2): DSGVTQTPKHLITATGQRVTLRCSPRSGDLSVYWYQQSLDQGLQFLIQYYNGEERAKGNILERFSAQQFPDLHSELNLSSLELGDSALYFCASSLNTGELFFGEGSRLTVL.

The chain links TRBV30 to TRBJ1-2; D gene unclear. The length of the CDR3 is 13 residues. V dropped 4 bases and J dropped 4 bases, with 13 bases sitting between them. Per germline, CDR1 GTSNPN and CDR2 SVGIG (reference sequence). This CDR3 is CAWTPGGSYGYTF. The CDR3 nucleotides are TGTGCCTGGACTCCGGGAGGGTCCTATGGCTACACCTTC.

The chain combines TRBV9 with TRBJ2-5; 9 nucleotides match TRBD1. The CDR3 runs to 15 residues. Trimming cost V 3 bases and J 2 bases; bases outside gene matches: 5. The germline gives CDR1 SGDLS, CDR2 YYNGEE. CDR3 region: CASSAHGTGQETQYF. CDR3 bases: TGTGCCAGCAGCGCCCACGGGACAGGGCAAGAGACCCAGTACTTC.

The chain uses TRBV6-6 and TRBJ2-5; 11 positions match TRBD2. Trimming took 2 bases from V and 2 from J; bases not matched to a gene: 4. Germline V gives CDR1 MNHNY, CDR2 SVGAGI (reference sequence). The CDR3 loop spans 16 amino acids. The DNA of the CDR3 is TGTGCCAGCAGTTACGGCGTAGCGGGGGGGCAAGAGACCCAGTACTTC. As protein: CASSYGVAGGQETQYF.

The chain recombines TRBV4-1 with TRBJ2-5, with 13 positions matching TRBD2. The CDR3 extends over 18 amino acids. J was trimmed by 4 bases and V by 1 base; bases with no gene match: 9. Germline V gene data show CDR1 as MGHRA and CDR2 as YSYEKL. The DNA of the CDR3 is TGCGCCAGCAGCCAAGGGACTAGCGGGGGAAGGGGTGGAGAGACCCAGTACTTC. Its protein is CASSQGTSGGRGGETQYF.

This chain links TRBV28 with TRBJ1-2; TRBD1 aligns across 9 bases. The CDR3 length is 15 residues. After removal of 8 bases from V and 3 bases from J, the junction contained 10 bases not matched to a gene. Germline lookup yields CDR1 MDHEN and CDR2 SYDVKM. CDR3 loop: CASWDPGTGHYGYTF. CDR3 DNA sequence: TGTGCCAGCTGGGATCCCGGGACAGGGCACTATGGCTACACCTTC.

In this sample, this clone turned up a few times. The V gene is TRBV6-5, the J gene TRBJ1-1; 11 bases match TRBD1. Germline-derived CDR1 and CDR2 are MNHEY and SVGAGI. The ends lost 4 bases at V and 4 bases at J; junction bases unmatched: 5. The CDR3 spans 15 residues. CDR3 DNA: TGTGCCAGCAGTTGGACAGGGGGCTACGGCACTGAAGCTTTCTTT. This encodes CASSWTGGYGTEAFF.